This T cell receptor (beta chain) was recorded in a study of blood T cell repertoires in COVID-19. About the study: Donors in the United States, Italy and Spain gave samples during acute or convalescent COVID-19.

The participants were between roughly 18 and 90 years old and came from 24 US areas. The study counted Cohort 3 donors as recovered given two negative PCRs, clearance, or symptom resolution. As originally analysed: Researchers report that nucleated cell counts were estimated from reference gene primer amplification. This table comes from immunoSEQ multiplex PCR, and its TCRdb copy is limited to in-frame clones, with some not included. For V, J and clone size, that table is used; D and trimming come from the DNA. The table records roughly 520,000 clones, roughly 90% of them present only once. CDR1 SGHNT and CDR2 YYREEE come from the germline V gene (reference sequence). Trimming removed 0 bases from V and 0 bases from J, with 4 bases in between. This CDR3 spans 14 amino acids.

The sequencing sample was made of PBMCs or T cells enriched from blood (not recorded which). The clonotype originates from a woman in her forties who had recovered from COVID-19. The rearrangement uses TRBV5-4 and TRBJ1-3; D uncertain. This CDR3 reads CASSLESSGNTIYF. CDR3 coding DNA: TGTGCCAGCAGCTTGGAGAGCTCTGGAAACACCATATATTTT.